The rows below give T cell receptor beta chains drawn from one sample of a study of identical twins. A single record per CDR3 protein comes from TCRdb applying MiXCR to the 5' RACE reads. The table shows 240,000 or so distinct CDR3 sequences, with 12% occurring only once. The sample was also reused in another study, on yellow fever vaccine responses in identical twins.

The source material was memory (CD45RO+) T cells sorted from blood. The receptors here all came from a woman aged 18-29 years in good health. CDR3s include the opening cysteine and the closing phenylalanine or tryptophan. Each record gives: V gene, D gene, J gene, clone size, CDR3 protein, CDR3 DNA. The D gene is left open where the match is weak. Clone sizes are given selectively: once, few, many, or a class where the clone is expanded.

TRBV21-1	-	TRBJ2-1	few	CAIHQRENNEQFF	TGTGCGATACACCAGCGGGAAAACAATGAGCAGTTCTTC
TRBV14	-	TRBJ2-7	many	CASSDRQLGEQYF	TGTGCCAGCAGCGACCGACAGCTGGGAGAGCAGTACTTC
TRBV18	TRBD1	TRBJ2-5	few	CASPGQPSMQETQYF	TGTGCCAGTCCGGGACAGCCCTCGATGCAAGAGACCCAGTACTTC
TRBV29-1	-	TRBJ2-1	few	CSARPSDNEQFF	TGCAGCGCTCGCCCGAGCGACAATGAGCAGTTCTTC
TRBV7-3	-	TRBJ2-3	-	CASSLILDLQYF	TGTGCCAGCAGCTTAATTTTGGACCTGCAGTATTTT
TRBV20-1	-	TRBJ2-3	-	CSASGARSTDTQYF	TGCAGTGCTAGCGGGGCCCGCTCCACAGATACGCAGTATTTT
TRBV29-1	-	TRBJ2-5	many	CSVRIGETQYF	TGCAGCGTACGGATAGGGGAGACCCAGTACTTC
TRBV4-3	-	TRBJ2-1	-	CASSQDPGVWYNEQFF	TGCGCCAGCAGCCAAGATCCGGGCGTATGGTACAATGAGCAGTTCTTC
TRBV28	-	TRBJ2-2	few	CASSFRVTNTGELFF	TGTGCCAGCAGTTTTCGGGTAACGAACACCGGGGAGCTGTTTTTT
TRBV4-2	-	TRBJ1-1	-	CASSQEQGRTEAFF	TGTGCCAGCAGCCAAGAGCAGGGGAGGACTGAAGCTTTCTTT
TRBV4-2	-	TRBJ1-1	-	CASSQDRRVAGNTEAFF	TGTGCCAGCAGCCAAGATCGTCGGGTAGCGGGGAACACTGAAGCTTTCTTT
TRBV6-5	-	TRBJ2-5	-	CASSYRSGYGETQYF	TGTGCCAGCAGTTACCGATCGGGTTACGGAGAGACCCAGTACTTC
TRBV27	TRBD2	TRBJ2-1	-	CASSSPGQGQLAGSNEQFF	TGTGCCAGCAGTTCCCCGGGGCAGGGGCAACTAGCGGGCTCCAATGAGCAGTTCTTC
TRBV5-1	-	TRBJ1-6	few	CASSLTPANSPLHF	TGCGCCAGCAGCTTAACACCGGCGAATTCACCCCTCCACTTT
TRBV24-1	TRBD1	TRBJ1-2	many	CATSDPGQGYGYTF	TGTGCCACCAGTGACCCGGGACAGGGCTATGGCTACACCTTC
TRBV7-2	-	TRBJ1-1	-	CASSVYGGGSTEAFF	TGTGCCAGCAGCGTCTATGGGGGGGGAAGCACTGAAGCTTTCTTT
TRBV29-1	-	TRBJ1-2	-	CSVDGGGGSYTF	TGCAGCGTTGATGGCGGAGGTGGAAGCTACACCTTC
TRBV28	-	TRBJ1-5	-	CASSLSRRGNQPQHF	TGTGCCAGCAGTTTATCTCGACGGGGCAATCAGCCCCAGCATTTT
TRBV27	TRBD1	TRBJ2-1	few	CASSIRQGPVFGQFF	TGTGCCAGCAGTATCCGACAGGGCCCCGTATTTGGGCAGTTCTTC
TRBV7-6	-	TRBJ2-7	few	CASSPGFTYEQYF	TGTGCCAGCAGCCCGGGTTTTACCTACGAGCAGTACTTC
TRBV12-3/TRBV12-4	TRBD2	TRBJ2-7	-	CASSPTSGIYEQYF	TGTGCCAGCAGCCCAACTAGCGGGATCTACGAGCAGTACTTC
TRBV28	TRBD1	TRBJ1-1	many	CASSPRQGEGTEAFF	TGTGCCAGCAGTCCCCGACAGGGGGAAGGCACTGAAGCTTTCTTT
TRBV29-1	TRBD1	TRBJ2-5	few	CSVGTGKNQETQYF	TGCAGCGTTGGGACAGGGAAGAATCAAGAGACCCAGTACTTC
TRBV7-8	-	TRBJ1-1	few	CASSHSGGGFTEAFF	TGTGCCAGCAGCCATTCGGGAGGTGGCTTTACTGAAGCTTTCTTT
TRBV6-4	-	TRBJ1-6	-	CASSEGVGNSPLHF	TGTGCCAGCAGTGAAGGGGTGGGGAATTCACCCCTCCACTTT
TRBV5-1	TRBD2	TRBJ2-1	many	CASSSSGNAYNEQFF	TGCGCCAGCAGCTCGAGCGGGAATGCCTACAATGAGCAGTTCTTC
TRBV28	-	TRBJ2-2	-	CASSLVGNGELFF	TGTGCCAGCAGTTTAGTTGGTAACGGGGAGCTGTTTTTT
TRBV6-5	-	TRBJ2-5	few	CASMGQSETQYF	TGTGCCAGCATGGGGCAATCGGAGACCCAGTACTTC
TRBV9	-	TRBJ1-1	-	CASSVAGGGTEAFF	TGTGCCAGCAGCGTAGCAGGCGGAGGCACTGAAGCTTTCTTT
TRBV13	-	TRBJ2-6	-	CASSDSRAGGANVLTF	TGTGCCAGCAGTGATTCCAGGGCGGGTGGGGCCAACGTCCTGACTTTC
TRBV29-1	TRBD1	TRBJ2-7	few	CSVPGTGGMSYEQYF	TGCAGCGTTCCCGGGACAGGGGGGATGTCCTACGAGCAGTACTTC
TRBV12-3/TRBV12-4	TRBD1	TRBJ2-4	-	CASTQYQGTGEDIQYF	TGTGCCAGCACCCAATATCAAGGGACAGGGGAGGACATTCAGTACTTC